The present TCR beta chain was sequenced within a study of cytomegalovirus exposure and HLA in healthy donors. Study-wide points: A later analysis showed TCR association rates differing by HLA locus, peaking at DRB1 and lowest at HLA-C.

13 Jbeta primers and 60 Vbeta primers were used for the PCR. Profiling relied on immunoSEQ multiplex PCR, and the TCRdb table lists in-frame clones only, not all of them. The sample holds approximately 95,000 clones, approximately 72% seen once. This clone occurred a few times. No antigen is known for it. Germline lookup yields CDR1 GTSNPN and CDR2 SVGIG (reference sequence). The CDR3 contains 14 residues. Deletions cut 4 bases from V and 2 bases from J, with 11 bases between. This clonotype was obtained from a woman in her thirties or forties in good health and CMV-seropositive. V and J are TRBV30 and TRBJ2-2, with a tentative D call TRBD2 (6 bases). Sequencing was done on a sample of PBMCs. Here the CDR3 reads CAWKGLENTGELFF. DNA for the CDR3: TGTGCCTGGAAGGGACTGGAAAACACCGGGGAGCTGTTTTTT.